This is a list of T cell receptor beta chains from one sample in a study of blood T cell repertoires in COVID-19. Repertoires were generated with immunoSEQ multiplex PCR, while TCRdb's copy carries only in-frame clones and drops some. The sample includes some 350,000 clones, around 90% of them seen just once. Input material: peripheral blood. Receptor source: a man in his late teens or twenties with active or convalescent COVID-19. The CDR3 runs from the conserved cysteine through the conserved F or W. The order of the fields is clone size, J gene, V gene, D gene, CDR3 DNA, CDR3 protein. The D gene is left open where the match is weak. A row's size may be missing; if present it is once, few, many or a size class.

-	TRBJ1-2	TRBV18	-	TGTGCCAGCTCACCCCAGAGGGAGGGCTACACCTTC	CASSPQREGYTF
once	TRBJ1-1	TRBV7-2	-	TGTGCCAGCAGCCGACAGGTCGAAGCTTTCTTT	CASSRQVEAFF
few	TRBJ2-7	TRBV10-1	-	TGCGCCAGCAGTGAGGGGGGCGGAGCCTACGAGCAGTACTTC	CASSEGGGAYEQYF
-	TRBJ2-1	TRBV19	-	TGTGCCAGTAGTATCTGGGAGTATGAGCAGTTCTTC	CASSIWEYEQFF
-	TRBJ2-2	TRBV19	TRBD1	TGTGCCAGTAAAGCCAGGACAGGGATTGGCACCGGGGAGCTGTTTTTT	CASKARTGIGTGELFF
once	TRBJ2-7	TRBV7-6	-	TGTGCCAGCAGCCAGGGGACGGATAGCTCCTACGAGCAGTACTTC	CASSQGTDSSYEQYF
-	TRBJ2-3	TRBV4-2	TRBD1	TGTGCCAGCGGGACCGAATTCGGGACAGGGGGGGATACGCAGTATTTT	CASGTEFGTGGDTQYF
-	TRBJ2-3	TRBV27	-	TGTGCCAGCAGTCCCGCGACTAGGGAGAGGCCAGATACGCAGTATTTT	CASSPATRERPDTQYF
-	TRBJ2-1	TRBV6-5	TRBD2	TGTGCCAGCAGTTACAAGGTAGCGGGGCACAATGAGCAGTTCTTC	CASSYKVAGHNEQFF
-	TRBJ1-2	TRBV19	-	TGTGCCAGTAGTATCGGGGAAGTGAGCTACACCTTC	CASSIGEVSYTF
-	TRBJ1-2	TRBV7-2	-	TGTGCCAGCAGCTTAGGGCAGGGCTATGGCTACACCTTC	CASSLGQGYGYTF
-	TRBJ1-2	TRBV13	TRBD1	TGTGCCAGCAGCTCGTCGGGACAGGGGATGTATGGCTACACCTTC	CASSSSGQGMYGYTF
once	TRBJ1-4	TRBV19	-	TGTGCCAGTAGTATGGAAAGGATTGGAGATGAAAAACTGTTTTTT	CASSMERIGDEKLFF
-	TRBJ1-2	TRBV9	-	TGTGCCAGCAGCGTAGGGTTAGAGGGCATCCCAGTTGGTGATGGCTACACCTTC	CASSVGLEGIPVGDGYTF
-	TRBJ1-2	TRBV6-1	-	TGTGCCAGCAGTGAAGCCGTCAGGGGAGCTGGCTACACCTTC	CASSEAVRGAGYTF
once	TRBJ1-4	TRBV7-9	-	TGTGCCAGCAGCCGACTACAGGGACATAATGAAAAACTGTTTTTT	CASSRLQGHNEKLFF
once	TRBJ2-1	TRBV5-1	TRBD2	TGCGCCAGCAGCGCCCTAGCGGCCCAAGCACACAATGAGCAGTTCTTC	CASSALAAQAHNEQFF
-	TRBJ1-1	TRBV18	TRBD1	TGTGCCAGCTCACCACTTGTCGGGACAGGGGGGACCACTGAAGCTTTCTTT	CASSPLVGTGGTTEAFF
once	TRBJ1-1	TRBV6-6	-	TGTGCCAGCAGCAACTCCCCCACAGACCAAGCTTTCTTT	CASSNSPTDQAFF
few	TRBJ1-2	TRBV4-1	-	TGCGCCAGCAGCCCCTTCGGTGTTTATGGCTACACCTTC	CASSPFGVYGYTF
-	TRBJ2-2	TRBV7-8	TRBD1	TGTGCCGCATCACAGGGGACCGGGGAGCTGTTTTTT	CAASQGTGELFF
-	TRBJ1-5	TRBV18	-	TGTGCCAGCTCACCAGGTAGCAACAATCAGCCCCAGCATTTT	CASSPGSNNQPQHF
-	TRBJ2-7	TRBV19	TRBD2	TGTGCCAGTAGTATAGGCGGGACTAGCGCATCCTACGAGCAGTACTTC	CASSIGGTSASYEQYF
once	TRBJ2-6	TRBV19	-	TGTGCCAGTAGTATCGGCAGCGCATCCAGCTCTGGGGCCAACGTGCTGACTTTC	CASSIGSASSSGANVLTF
-	TRBJ2-7	TRBV5-4	TRBD2	TGTGCCAGCAGCCGGGCTAGCGGCGAGCAGTACTTC	CASSRASGEQYF
-	TRBJ2-2	TRBV28	-	TGTGCCAGCGCCCGGGGGATACACGGCACCGGGGAGCTGTTTTTT	CASARGIHGTGELFF
-	TRBJ2-7	TRBV7-9	-	TGTGCCAGCAGCTCGAAGACAGTGGCCTACGAGCAGTACTTC	CASSSKTVAYEQYF
-	TRBJ1-3	TRBV28	-	TGTGCCAGCACCTCCCCGCTGGGGGGGAACACCATATATTTT	CASTSPLGGNTIYF
-	TRBJ2-1	TRBV27	-	TGTGCCAGCAGTACTGAAGTCGAGCAGTTCTTC	CASSTEVEQFF
-	TRBJ1-1	TRBV9	-	TGTGCCAGCAGCGTTGACAGGAACACTGAAGCTTTCTTT	CASSVDRNTEAFF
-	TRBJ1-4	TRBV28	-	TGTGCCAGCAGTTCTCCAGGGCCTAATGAAAAACTGTTTTTT	CASSSPGPNEKLFF